This T cell receptor (beta chain) was identified during a study of beta chain features in type 1 diabetes. Turning to the study itself: About 110,000,000 sorted cells were examined across all samples.

Since all of the isolated RNA was reverse transcribed, expressed TCRB transcripts were what got sequenced. The repertoire was sequenced with immunoSEQ multiplex PCR; TCRdb's copy has only in-frame clones and lacks some. The sample records 300,000 or so clones, over 7% being singletons. Study-wide results and caveats: People with Type 1 diabetes carried modestly yet significantly shorter TCRB CDR3s in all four CD4+ subsets.

This clone showed up just a few times. Its antigen is not known. The CDR3 consists of 18 residues. The chain links TRBV1 to TRBJ1-1; TRBD1 reflects the table's D call only, with no check against the DNA. TRBV1 represents a pseudogene. The source material was central memory CD4+ T cells from blood. This sequence was found in a man aged 30 to 39 with type 1 diabetes. The CDR3: CTSSQDRVVGDRDTEAFF. The CDR3 bases are TGCACCAGCAGCCAAGATAGGGTAGTTGGAGACAGGGACACTGAAGCTTTCTTT.